A single sample is the source of the 13 T cell receptor beta chains below, sequenced in a study of shared T cell receptors in the human thymus. Clones were read by immunoSEQ multiplex PCR, and TCRdb kept only the in-frame ones, dropping some. The sample has 720,000 or so clones; approximately 83% are singletons. This same sample was also part of a study on human thymus T cells.

The sample consisted of thymocytes. These TCRs come from a girl in the first two years of life with a congenital heart defect.

The chain joins TRBV19 to TRBJ2-1, with TRBD1 as a possible D gene (5 bases). Trimming shortened V by 5 bases and J by 1 base, and 12 bases separated the two germline ends. Germline V CDR1 and CDR2: LNHDA, SQIVND (reference sequence). The CDR3 spans 15 residues. The CDR3 sequence is CASSYQGTSYNEQFF. The CDR3 nucleotides read TGTGCCAGTAGTTATCAGGGAACGTCCTACAATGAGCAGTTCTTC.

This chain links TRBV30 with TRBJ1-5; TRBD1 might be the D (6 bases). V was cut by 5 bases and J by 0 bases, with 14 bases left in between. In germline, CDR1 is GTSNPN, CDR2 SVGIG (reference sequence). The CDR3 is 15 amino acids. The CDR3 region has the DNA TGTGCCTGGTCGGACAGTACTAATAGCAATCAGCCCCAGCATTTT. It specifies CAWSDSTNSNQPQHF.

The rearrangement uses TRBV6-5 and TRBJ1-2, with D possibly TRBD1 on 6 matching bases. This CDR3 contains 16 residues. V was shortened by 6 bases and J by 4 bases, with 21 bases between the two germline ends. CDR1 MNHEY and CDR2 SVGAGI come from the germline V gene. CDR3 in amino acids: CASSYIMVQGLYGYTF. The CDR3 nucleotides read TGTGCCAGCAGCTACATAATGGTACAGGGCCTCTATGGCTACACCTTC.

The chain joins TRBV27 to TRBJ1-5, with 8 bases aligning to TRBD1. V lost 5 bases, J lost 4 bases, and 7 bases stayed unmatched. The CDR3 length is 15 residues. Looked up from germline, CDR1 is MNHEY and CDR2 is SMNVEV (reference sequence). The CDR3 sequence: CASSPERTGNQPQHF. The DNA of the CDR3 is TGTGCCAGCAGTCCCGAACGGACAGGGAATCAGCCCCAGCATTTT.

V is TRBV13 and J is TRBJ2-7, with D possibly TRBD1 on 6 matching bases. Germline assignment: CDR1 PRHDT and CDR2 FYEKMQ (reference sequence). The CDR3 consists of 14 residues. The germline V and J ends were trimmed by 5 bases and 5 bases, with 16 bases remaining between them. The CDR3 DNA reads TGTGCCAGCAGCCCAAGGTTACAGGGCAACGAGCAGTACTTC. The encoded protein is CASSPRLQGNEQYF.

The gene calls are TRBV28 and TRBJ1-2; weak D call: TRBD1 (6 bases). V lost 5 bases, J lost 4 bases, and 11 bases lay in between. This CDR3 is built from 13 residues. Germline assignment: CDR1 MDHEN and CDR2 SYDVKM. The CDR3 loop reads CASSGGGAYGYTF. The CDR3 nucleotides read TGTGCCAGCAGTGGGGGGGGCGCCTATGGCTACACCTTC.

The chain recombines TRBV6-5 with TRBJ2-7; the D gene is possibly TRBD1 (6 bases). This CDR3 has 15 residues. Germline CDR1 is MNHEY and CDR2 is SVGAGI. V lost 0 bases, J lost 2 bases, and 11 bases lay in between. The CDR3 is CASSYSSDRPYEQYF. The CDR3 nucleotides read TGTGCCAGCAGTTACTCCTCGGACAGACCCTACGAGCAGTACTTC.

The chain links TRBV15 to TRBJ2-5; tentative D call: TRBD2 (7 bases). The CDR3 runs 19 residues. Trimming took off 5 bases at V and 4 bases at J, with 29 bases between the two ends. CDR1 and CDR2 (germline): LNHNV, YYDKDF (reference sequence). The CDR3 region has the DNA TGTGCCACCAGCCCTATGATCTCTGATTTATGGGGGGGGCCAGAGACCCAGTACTTC. It translates to CATSPMISDLWGGPETQYF.

This clone has just a few counts. The V gene is TRBV29-1, the J gene TRBJ1-3, with D tentatively TRBD1 (5 bases). Germline assignment: CDR1 SQVTM and CDR2 ANQGSEA. With 6 bases removed from V and 0 bases from J, the gap between germline ends came to 15 bases. This CDR3 comprises 15 residues. CDR3 sequence reads: CSVPKPGPSGNTIYF. The CDR3 DNA sequence: TGCAGCGTCCCCAAACCAGGGCCCTCTGGAAACACCATATATTTT.

The V gene is TRBV6-5, the J gene TRBJ2-4; 8 bases agree with TRBD2. Germline CDR1 and CDR2: MNHEY and SVGAGI. CDR3 length: 14 amino acids. The ends lost 6 bases at V and 5 bases at J; junction bases unmatched: 6. CDR3 region: CASSTREDQNIQYF. The CDR3 coding sequence is TGTGCCAGCAGCACGCGGGAGGACCAAAACATTCAGTACTTC.

This clone was seen a handful of times. This chain joins TRBV4-1 and TRBJ1-4; D is perhaps TRBD1 (6 bases). Per germline, CDR1 MGHRA and CDR2 YSYEKL. V was pared by 1 base and J by 8 bases, with 14 bases between. The CDR3 consists of 15 residues. As DNA, the CDR3 is TGCGCCAGCAGCCAAGGGGGAGGGGGACGGGAAAAACTGTTTTTT. Protein sequence: CASSQGGGGREKLFF.

J is TRBJ2-1 and V is TRBV20-1; no reliable D call. Germline values: CDR1 DFQATT, CDR2 SNEGSKA (reference sequence). The CDR3 sequence is 11 residues long. V was shortened by 0 bases and J by 15 bases, with 12 bases between the two germline ends. CDR3 loop: CSARDRETPFF. Written as DNA, the CDR3 is TGCAGTGCTAGAGATAGAGAAACTCCGTTCTTC.

The genes are TRBV14 and TRBJ2-7, with D perhaps TRBD1 (5 bases). From germline, CDR1 is SGHDN and CDR2 FVKESK. The ends were cut back, 4 bases at V and 5 bases at J, with 18 bases in the middle. This CDR3 contains 15 residues. CDR3 in DNA: TGTGCCAGCAGCCCCCATCGGCAGGGTATCCACGAGCAGTACTTC. Amino acid sequence: CASSPHRQGIHEQYF.